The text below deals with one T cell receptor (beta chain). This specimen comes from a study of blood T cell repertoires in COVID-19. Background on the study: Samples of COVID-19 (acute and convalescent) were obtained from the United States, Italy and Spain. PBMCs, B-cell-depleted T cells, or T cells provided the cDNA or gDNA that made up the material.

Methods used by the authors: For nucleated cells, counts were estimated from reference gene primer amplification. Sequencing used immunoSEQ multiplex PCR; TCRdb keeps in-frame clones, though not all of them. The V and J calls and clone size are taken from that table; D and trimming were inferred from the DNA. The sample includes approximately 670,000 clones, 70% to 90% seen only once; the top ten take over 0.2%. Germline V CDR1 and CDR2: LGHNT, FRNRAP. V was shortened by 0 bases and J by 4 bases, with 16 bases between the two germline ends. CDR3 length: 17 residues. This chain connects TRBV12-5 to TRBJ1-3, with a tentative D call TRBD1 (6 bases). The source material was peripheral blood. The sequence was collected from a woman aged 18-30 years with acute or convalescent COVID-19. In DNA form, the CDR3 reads TGTGCTAGTGGTTTGGTAGTTTCGCGGGGGCGCGGAAACACCATATATTTT. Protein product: CASGLVVSRGRGNTIYF.